This T cell receptor beta chain was sequenced in a study of T cells in Graves' hyperthyroidism and ophthalmopathy. Exclusion of patients followed from uncontrolled infection, other autoimmune disease, pregnancy or lactation. Template material for amplifying TCR beta CDR3 regions consisted of RNA transcripts. HTBI primers drove first-round RT-PCR of the TCR CDR3. TCRdb reprocessed the multiplex PCR reads via MiXCR and lists one record per CDR3 protein. The sample lists fewer than 550,000 distinct CDR3 sequences, less than 25% occurring once. Concerning this clonotype: Its antigen is unidentified. In this CDR3 the conserved last residue, phenylalanine or tryptophan, is missing, so a read error is likely.

Points from the study as a whole: In validation, the model predicted ophthalmopathy. These predictions came a median roughly 7.1 months before onset.

This CDR3 comprises 13 residues. Germline V gene data show CDR1 as DFQATT and CDR2 as SNEGSKA (reference sequence). This sequence originates from a woman aged 25 to 45 with Graves' ophthalmopathy. The sample consisted of blood. The chain employs TRBV20-1 and TRBJ1-1; a possible D gene is TRBD1 (5 bases). CDR3 coding DNA: TGCAGTGCTAGCATCCAGGGTGACACCGAAGCTTTCTTG. It codes for CSASIQGDTEAFL.